A single sample is the source of the 5 T cell receptor beta chains below, sequenced in a study of OX40 agonist ivuxolimab in advanced cancers. Method: immunoSEQ multiplex PCR; TCRdb's copy keeps in-frame clones and lacks some. The table lists some 50,000 clones, roughly 84% of them singletons. The source material was CD4+ or CD8+ T cells sorted from blood, sampled in a trial of the OX40 agonist ivuxolimab. The receptors derive from an adult with an advanced solid tumor such as melanoma, head and neck, liver or kidney cancer.

The rearrangement uses TRBV11-3 and TRBJ2-2, with D hard to call. This CDR3 region has 14 residues. The V end lost 1 base, the J end lost 1 base, and 4 bases lay between the germline ends. CDR1 SGHNT and CDR2 YENEEA come from the germline V gene. CDR3 sequence reads: CASSLGENTGELFF. In DNA form, the CDR3 reads TGTGCCAGCAGCTTAGGAGAGAACACCGGGGAGCTGTTTTTT.

This sequence joins TRBV6-6 and TRBJ2-5; D may correspond to TRBD1 or TRBD2 (5 bases each). V lost 6 bases to trimming and J lost 1 base, with 15 bases between them. This CDR3 contains 15 residues. Germline V gene lookup returns CDR1 MNHNY and CDR2 SVGAGI (reference sequence). CDR3 protein: CASSELTGGQETQYF. CDR3 sequence (DNA): TGTGCCAGCAGCGAACTTACAGGAGGCCAAGAGACCCAGTACTTC.

The chain is built from TRBV28 and TRBJ2-7; D perhaps matches TRBD2 (5 bases). V lost 5 bases and J 6 bases, leaving 8 bases between the germline ends. This CDR3 spans 11 amino acids. CDR1 MDHEN and CDR2 SYDVKM come from the germline V gene. The CDR3 protein is CASSTEGEQYF. For the CDR3, the DNA is TGTGCCAGCAGTACAGAGGGCGAGCAGTACTTC. The full variable domain, in which reference TRBV28 and TRBJ2-7 provide the parts outside the CDR3, is DVKVTQSSRYLVKRTGEKVFLECVQDMDHENMFWYRQDPGLGLRLIYFSYDVKMKEKGDIPEGYSVSREKKERFSLILESASTNQTSMYLCASSTEGEQYFGPGTRLTVT.

The J gene is TRBJ1-4, the V gene TRBV19, with TRBD1 as a possible D gene (5 bases). V was shortened by 3 bases and J by 0 bases, with 11 bases between the two germline ends. CDR1 and CDR2 from the germline V gene are LNHDA and SQIVND (reference sequence). The CDR3 runs 16 residues. In DNA form, the CDR3 reads TGTGCCAGTAGTATGGGGCGGATCGCAACTAATGAAAAACTGTTTTTT. Translation: CASSMGRIATNEKLFF.

The gene calls are TRBV30 and TRBJ1-3; D remains ambiguous. The CDR3 consists of 16 residues. Germline CDR1 GTSNPN, CDR2 SVGIG (reference sequence). With 1 base removed from V and 0 bases from J, the gap between germline ends came to 13 bases. The CDR3: CAWSGVIALSGNTIYF. DNA of the CDR3: TGTGCCTGGAGTGGTGTGATAGCCCTCTCTGGAAACACCATATATTTT.